These T cell receptor beta chains were read from a single sample in a study of T cell responses to AZD1222 COVID-19 vaccine. Libraries were prepared by immunoSEQ multiplex PCR; TCRdb keeps only in-frame clonotypes and omits some of them. The sample yields about 110,000 clones, 94% seen once. The material sequenced was peripheral blood, taken 28 days after the second AZD1222 dose. These receptors all stem from an adult who received the AZD1222 COVID-19 vaccine. Both conserved end residues are part of each CDR3. D genes are given only for firm matches. Only some rows state a clone size, as once, few, many or a class for expanded clones.

TRBV27	NA	TRBJ1-5	NA	TGTGCCAGCAGTTTATATCCGTCGAGCAATCAGCCCCAGCATTTT	CASSLYPSSNQPQHF
TRBV4-1	TRBD1	TRBJ1-4	NA	TGCGCCAGCAGCCAAATCCCAGGGGGGGGTTTTAATGAAAAACTGTTTTTT	CASSQIPGGGFNEKLFF
TRBV10-3	TRBD2	TRBJ2-7	NA	TGTGCCATCAGGCTGATAGCGGGGGGCTACGAGCAGTACTTC	CAIRLIAGGYEQYF
TRBV12-3/TRBV12-4	TRBD1	TRBJ1-1	once	TGTGCCAGCAGTACCATTACAGGGGAAGAAGCTTTCTTT	CASSTITGEEAFF
TRBV6-1	NA	TRBJ1-5	NA	TGTGCCAGCAGTGAAGCGGTAACGCAGGGAAATCAGCCCCAGCATTTT	CASSEAVTQGNQPQHF
TRBV27	NA	TRBJ1-1	NA	TGTGCCAGCAAGCCGACAGAGAACACTGAAGCTTTCTTT	CASKPTENTEAFF
TRBV6-5	NA	TRBJ1-1	NA	TGTGCCAGCAGCTTCGGGGGGGACACTGAAGCTTTCTTT	CASSFGGDTEAFF
TRBV4-2	TRBD2	TRBJ2-2	once	TGTGCCAGCAGCCAAGACCGGGGGGGCCTAAACGGGGAGCTGTTTTTT	CASSQDRGGLNGELFF
TRBV29-1	NA	TRBJ2-2	NA	TGCAGCGTTGAAGGGATAGCCGTAGGTACCGGGGAGCTGTTTTTT	CSVEGIAVGTGELFF
TRBV5-1	NA	TRBJ1-2	once	TGCGCCAGCACCCCCGCCGGGGTGGACTATGGCTACACCTTC	CASTPAGVDYGYTF
TRBV7-8	NA	TRBJ2-3	NA	TGTGCCAGCAGCTTTGGACAACTCACAGATACGCAGTATTTT	CASSFGQLTDTQYF
TRBV19	TRBD1	TRBJ1-3	once	TGTGCCAGTAGCCACGACAGGGCTTACACCATATATTTT	CASSHDRAYTIYF
TRBV27	NA	TRBJ2-5	NA	TGTGCCAGCAGTTCCGCCCTCCAAGAGACCCAGTACTTC	CASSSALQETQYF
TRBV5-1	NA	TRBJ1-2	NA	TGCGCCAGCAGCTTGGTATCCGGGGGCGCATATGGCTACACCTTC	CASSLVSGGAYGYTF
TRBV18	NA	TRBJ1-1	NA	TGTGCCAGCTCACCAAACGTCGGAGCTTTCTTT	CASSPNVGAFF
TRBV20-1	TRBD2	TRBJ2-3	NA	TGCAGTGCTAGTAGCGGGGTGAGGGATACGCAGTATTTT	CSASSGVRDTQYF
TRBV6-5	TRBD1	TRBJ1-1	NA	TGTGCCAGCAGTCCCACAGGGGGTACTGAAGCTTTCTTT	CASSPTGGTEAFF
TRBV5-5	NA	TRBJ1-1	once	TGTGCCAGCAGCTTGGTTACGGGGCCGGCCACTGAAGCTTTCTTT	CASSLVTGPATEAFF
TRBV5-4	TRBD2	TRBJ2-1	NA	TGTGCCAGCACCCTTAGCGGGGGGACGTACAATGAGCAGTTCTTC	CASTLSGGTYNEQFF
TRBV4-1	TRBD2	TRBJ2-3	NA	TGCGCCAGCAGCCAAGACCCCCCGGTCGTGGCGGGAGAAGGGACAGATACGCAGTATTTT	CASSQDPPVVAGEGTDTQYF
TRBV5-6	NA	TRBJ1-1	NA	TGTGCCAGCAGCGGATCACTGACCTGGGGGAACACTGAAGCTTTCTTT	CASSGSLTWGNTEAFF
TRBV5-1	NA	TRBJ1-5	NA	TGCGCCAGCAGCTTGGAGGGAACGGTAAATCAGCCCCAGCATTTT	CASSLEGTVNQPQHF
TRBV6-5	TRBD1	TRBJ1-2	NA	TGTGCCAGCAGTTTCACAGGGGAATCGGATGGCTACACCTTC	CASSFTGESDGYTF
TRBV16	NA	TRBJ1-1	NA	TGTGCCAGCACCCCCCCCCGGGGAAAGTCGGGTCTGAACACTGAAGCTTTCTTT	CASTPPRGKSGLNTEAFF
TRBV4-1	TRBD2	TRBJ2-3	NA	TGCGCCAGCAGCCCCTTCGGCGGGGGGGTAGATACGCAGTATTTT	CASSPFGGGVDTQYF
TRBV15	NA	TRBJ1-2	NA	TGTGCCACCAGCAGAGAGGGACCGGGCAATGGTGGCTACACCTTC	CATSREGPGNGGYTF
TRBV7-9	TRBD2	TRBJ2-1	few	TGTGCCAGCAGCCCGAGTCGACTAGCGGGGACCTACAATGAGCAGTTCTTC	CASSPSRLAGTYNEQFF
TRBV6-4	TRBD1	TRBJ2-2	once	TGTGCCAGCAGACAGACAGGGAGCATCAACACCGGGGAGCTGTTTTTT	CASRQTGSINTGELFF
TRBV9	NA	TRBJ1-4	NA	TGTGCCAGCAGCGGGGGGTCTACTAATGAAAAACTGTTTTTT	CASSGGSTNEKLFF
TRBV20-1	NA	TRBJ2-1	NA	TGCAGTGCTGGATATCATGAGCAGTTCTTC	CSAGYHEQFF
TRBV27	NA	TRBJ2-1	NA	TGTGCCAGCAGTTTATTACGGGCTAACGGGGAAAACAATGAGCAGTTCTTC	CASSLLRANGENNEQFF
TRBV15	NA	TRBJ1-1	NA	TGTGCCACCAGCAGGGGGGCCCGGGGGACTGAAGCTTTCTTT	CATSRGARGTEAFF
TRBV6-4	NA	TRBJ2-7	NA	TGTGCCAGCAGTGAGGGATACGAGCAGTACTTC	CASSEGYEQYF
TRBV13	TRBD1	TRBJ1-2	NA	TGTGCCAGCAGCTTAGGCCTGACAGGGGGATTCTATGGCTACACCTTC	CASSLGLTGGFYGYTF
TRBV12-5	NA	TRBJ1-4	NA	TGTGCTAGTGGTTTGCTACGGGACGGAGAGGTTGTTTCTAATGAAAAACTGTTTTTT	CASGLLRDGEVVSNEKLFF
TRBV4-2	NA	TRBJ1-1	once	TGTGCCAGCAGCCCTAGGGGGGGGCCAGGGACTGAAGCTTTCTTT	CASSPRGGPGTEAFF
TRBV4-2	NA	TRBJ2-1	NA	TGTGCCAGCAGCCAGATCCCAAATGAGCAGTTCTTC	CASSQIPNEQFF
TRBV27	NA	TRBJ2-5	NA	TGTGCCAGCAAGACTTTAGACAGGACAATGGGGACCCAGTACTTC	CASKTLDRTMGTQYF
TRBV6-6	NA	TRBJ1-2	few	TGTGCCAGCAGTACGACCGGGAGCATTAACTATGGCTACACCTTC	CASSTTGSINYGYTF
TRBV7-2	NA	TRBJ1-3	NA	TGTGCCAGCAGCGGGAGCAGGGGAAGGGACACCATATATTTT	CASSGSRGRDTIYF
TRBV19	NA	TRBJ2-1	NA	TGTGCCAGTAATGGCGCAGGTCGACGCAATGAGCAGTTCTTC	CASNGAGRRNEQFF
TRBV3-1/TRBV3-2	NA	TRBJ1-1	NA	TGTGCCAGCAGCTACCAGTTAACTGAAGCTTTCTTT	CASSYQLTEAFF
TRBV2	TRBD2	TRBJ2-5	NA	TGTGCCAGCGGAGCGGGAGTGGAAGAGACCCAGTACTTC	CASGAGVEETQYF
TRBV5-4	NA	TRBJ1-1	NA	TGTGCCAGCAGCTTTCGGTCCGGGCACGACACTGAAGCTTTCTTT	CASSFRSGHDTEAFF
TRBV5-6	NA	TRBJ1-1	once	NA	CASSFPSGRAEAFF
TRBV25-1	NA	TRBJ1-1	NA	TGTGCCAGCAGTCGGAACGCGGGAACTGAAGCTTTCTTT	CASSRNAGTEAFF